The subject of this entry is one TCR beta chain. This receptor's antigen is unknown. Base qualities are not provided; no much larger clone lies one nucleotide away. These data are taken from a study (dated by TCRdb to 2015 to 2016). Library construction relied on RT-PCR. The instrument given in TCRdb is Illumina MiSeq. In TCRdb, the public reads were trimmed at Q25 with fastp and aligned with MiXCR, with productive beta chains retained. Rows matching on CDR3 protein sequence are summarized as one entry with the most common DNA and genes. The sample table shows approximately 720,000 distinct CDR3 sequences, and around 14% are seen once. Of the sample, 3% to 4.5% falls within the top ten clones. In the germline V gene, CDR1 corresponds to MNHEY and CDR2 to SVGAGI. Including cysteine and phenylalanine, the CDR3 has 16 amino acids. The sequence is cut down to CDR3 DNA, 48 bases in frame from base 1. A distance of 12 bases separates the germline ends of V and J, which lose 0 bases and 1 base respectively.

The receptor was isolated from a female donor in good health, serving as a healthy control. The V and J genes are TRBV6-5 and TRBJ1-1, with no confident D gene call. Sequenced: memory CD4+ T cells from blood. In nucleotides, the sequence is TGTGCCAGCAGTTACTCGGCAGCTAGGGAGAACACTGAAGCTTTCTTT. Translation gives CASSYSAARENTEAFF.